The rows below give T cell receptor beta chains drawn from one sample of a study of blood T cell repertoires in COVID-19. Sequencing was performed with immunoSEQ multiplex PCR; in TCRdb, only in-frame clones are kept and a portion is missing. This table has roughly 130,000 clones, roughly 80% appearing once. Input material: peripheral blood. These receptors came from a man aged 45 to 65 with acute or convalescent COVID-19. CDR3s include the opening cysteine and the closing phenylalanine or tryptophan. Each record gives: J gene, D gene, clone size, V gene, CDR3 DNA, CDR3 protein. D genes are given only for firm matches. The size of a clone is reported for some rows only, either as once, few or many, or as a class for expanded clones.

>TRBJ2-3|-|-|TRBV15
TGTGCCACCAGCAGAGACGGACAGACCACAGATACGCAGTATTTT
CATSRDGQTTDTQYF
>TRBJ2-1|TRBD1|-|TRBV9
TGTGCCAGCAGCGTAGCGGGACAGGGGGTCGGTGAGCAGTTCTTC
CASSVAGQGVGEQFF
>TRBJ1-5|TRBD1|-|TRBV19
TGTGCCAGTAGTATAGTCGCGGGACAGGGCAATCAGCCCCAGCATTTT
CASSIVAGQGNQPQHF
>TRBJ2-5|TRBD2|once|TRBV11-3
TGTGCCAGCAGCCGAAGCACCGGACTAGCGGGGGGTCATGAGACCCAGTACTTC
CASSRSTGLAGGHETQYF
>TRBJ2-2|TRBD1|-|TRBV11-2
TGTGCCAGCAGCCCTTGGGGACAGTGGAACACCGGGGAGCTGTTTTTT
CASSPWGQWNTGELFF
>TRBJ2-1|-|-|TRBV7-2
TGTGCCAGCAGCCACCGGGTCCCGCCCTACAATGAGCAGTTCTTC
CASSHRVPPYNEQFF
>TRBJ1-2|-|-|TRBV5-1
TGCGCCAGCAGCTTGGAGAACAGCAACTATGGCTACACCTTC
CASSLENSNYGYTF
>TRBJ2-2|TRBD2|-|TRBV5-1
TGCGCCAGCAGCCCCGGACTAGCGGGAACCGGGGAGCTGTTTTTT
CASSPGLAGTGELFF
>TRBJ1-4|TRBD1|-|TRBV14
TGTGCCAGCAGGCGACAGGGGAATGAAAAACTGTTTTTT
CASRRQGNEKLFF
>TRBJ2-2|TRBD2|-|TRBV6-4
TGTGCCAGCAGCCCTACCCCGGGACTAGCGGGGGGGCGAACCGGGGAGCTGTTTTTT
CASSPTPGLAGGRTGELFF
>TRBJ1-3|-|-|TRBV25-1
TGTGCCAGCAGTGGGGCAGGATTCTCTGGAAACACCATATATTTT
CASSGAGFSGNTIYF
>TRBJ2-5|TRBD1|-|TRBV2
TGTGCCAGCAGTGCGGGGACAGGGTCAGGGGAGACCCAGTACTTC
CASSAGTGSGETQYF
>TRBJ2-1|-|-|TRBV19
TGTGCCAGTAGTATAGATAGCCCGAGTCGGGATGAGCAGTTCTTC
CASSIDSPSRDEQFF
>TRBJ2-2|TRBD1|-|TRBV25-1
TGTGCCAGCAGTGTAGGACAGGGAGCCGGGGAGCTGTTTTTT
CASSVGQGAGELFF
>TRBJ1-1|TRBD1|-|TRBV18
TGTGCCAGCTCACGTAGCTTTGACAGGGATACTGAAGCTTTCTTT
CASSRSFDRDTEAFF
>TRBJ2-6|-|-|TRBV5-6
TGTGCCAGCAGCTCGCCAGGGTCTGGGGCCAACGTCCTGACTTTC
CASSSPGSGANVLTF
>TRBJ2-5|-|-|TRBV7-6
TGTGCCAGCAGCTTATCTTCAGGGCAAGAGACCCAGTACTTC
CASSLSSGQETQYF
>TRBJ1-2|-|once|TRBV11-2
TGTGCCAGCAGCTTGTCCGGGGGACCCAACTATGGCTACACCTTC
CASSLSGGPNYGYTF
>TRBJ1-2|TRBD1|-|TRBV18
TGTGCCAGCTCACCACGGGGACAGGATGGCTACACCTTC
CASSPRGQDGYTF
>TRBJ1-2|TRBD1|few|TRBV5-1
TGCGCCAGCAGCCCAGGGACAGGGGGCGGCTACACCTTC
CASSPGTGGGYTF
>TRBJ1-6|-|-|TRBV23-1
TGCGCCAGCAGTCGGCCGCGGGGGGTGGGGAATTCACCCCTCCACTTT
CASSRPRGVGNSPLHF
>TRBJ2-7|TRBD2|-|TRBV27
TGTGCCAGCAGCGGACTAGCGGGGAACTACGAGCAGTACTTC
CASSGLAGNYEQYF
>TRBJ2-3|TRBD2|-|TRBV6-4
TGTGCCAGCAGTGACCATAGCGGGGGGACAGATACGCAGTATTTT
CASSDHSGGTDTQYF
>TRBJ2-5|-|once|TRBV3-1/TRBV3-2
TGTGCCAGCAGCCGCCGCGAGGGCCAAGAGACCCAGTACTTC
CASSRREGQETQYF
>TRBJ2-3|-|-|TRBV7-3
TGTGCCAGCAGCCCCGGGGAGAAGCGTTCGACAGATACGCAGTATTTT
CASSPGEKRSTDTQYF